This TCR beta chain was sequenced in a study of T cell changes during pregnancy in multiple sclerosis. Profiling relied on immunoSEQ multiplex PCR, and the TCRdb table lists in-frame clones only, not all of them. The sample includes around 97,000 clones, approximately 90% seen only once; the top ten take under 0.85%. This CDR3 spans 12 amino acids. The germline V and J ends were trimmed by 1 base and 7 bases, with 8 bases remaining between them. Per the germline V gene, CDR1 is ENHRY and CDR2 is SYGVKD. This receptor was identified in a female donor in good health, enrolled as a control in a pregnancy study. This chain connects TRBV10-3 to TRBJ2-7; the D gene is possibly TRBD2 (5 bases). The sample was peripheral blood, taken in the second trimester of pregnancy. The CDR3 nucleotides read TGTGCCATCAGTGAGTGGAGGAAAGAGCAGTACTTC. It encodes CAISEWRKEQYF.